These T cell receptor beta chains were read from a single sample in a study of blood T cell repertoires in COVID-19. Generated by immunoSEQ multiplex PCR, the TCRdb table keeps only in-frame clones and is missing some. Of 200,000 to 250,000 clones in the sample, roughly 84% were seen once. Sample: PBMCs or T cells enriched from blood (not recorded which). The receptors shown here come from a woman between 40 and 55 years old who had recovered from COVID-19. CDR3s include the opening cysteine and the closing phenylalanine or tryptophan. The D gene is left open where the match is weak. The size entry is marked missing in some rows and otherwise reads once, few, many or a size class.

CDR3 length: 16
J gene: TRBJ1-4
V gene: TRBV28
clone size: .
D gene: .
CDR3 protein: CASSSSGIGRDEKLFF
CDR3 DNA: TGTGCCAGCAGTTCGTCAGGGATCGGACGAGACGAAAAACTGTTTTTT

CDR3 length: 11
J gene: TRBJ2-1
V gene: TRBV29-1
clone size: .
D gene: .
CDR3 protein: CSVPRGNEQFF
CDR3 DNA: TGCAGCGTTCCCCGAGGTAATGAGCAGTTCTTC

CDR3 length: 14
J gene: TRBJ2-3
V gene: TRBV28
clone size: .
D gene: TRBD2
CDR3 protein: CASSPSGSTDTQYF
CDR3 DNA: TGTGCCAGCAGTCCTAGCGGGAGCACAGATACGCAGTATTTT

CDR3 length: 14
J gene: TRBJ2-1
V gene: TRBV28
clone size: .
D gene: .
CDR3 protein: CASSFTPVYNEQFF
CDR3 DNA: TGTGCCAGCAGTTTCACCCCAGTATACAATGAGCAGTTCTTC

CDR3 length: 14
J gene: TRBJ1-1
V gene: TRBV18
clone size: .
D gene: .
CDR3 protein: CASSGGVGGTEAFF
CDR3 DNA: TGTGCCAGCTCAGGCGGTGTTGGCGGCACTGAAGCTTTCTTT

CDR3 length: 16
J gene: TRBJ2-5
V gene: TRBV25-1
clone size: .
D gene: TRBD1
CDR3 protein: CASSASDRGRQETQYF
CDR3 DNA: TGTGCCAGCAGTGCATCCGACAGGGGGCGACAAGAGACCCAGTACTTC

CDR3 length: 16
J gene: TRBJ1-2
V gene: TRBV6-6
clone size: .
D gene: .
CDR3 protein: CASTYDRSTAYYGYTF
CDR3 DNA: TGTGCCAGCACGTATGACAGGTCCACGGCGTACTATGGCTACACCTTC

CDR3 length: 14
J gene: TRBJ1-1
V gene: TRBV5-1
clone size: .
D gene: .
CDR3 protein: CASSLDKEGTEAFF
CDR3 DNA: TGCGCCAGCAGCTTAGATAAGGAGGGCACTGAAGCTTTCTTT

CDR3 length: 17
J gene: TRBJ2-1
V gene: TRBV5-8
clone size: .
D gene: TRBD2
CDR3 protein: CASSAPTSVSSYNEQFF
CDR3 DNA: TGTGCCAGCAGCGCCCCTACTAGCGTTAGCTCCTACAATGAGCAGTTCTTC

CDR3 length: 18
J gene: TRBJ2-7
V gene: TRBV4-1
clone size: once
D gene: TRBD2
CDR3 protein: CASSQGGLAGGGNYEQYF
CDR3 DNA: TGCGCCAGCAGCCAAGGGGGACTAGCGGGAGGGGGGAACTACGAGCAGTACTTC

CDR3 length: 15
J gene: TRBJ2-5
V gene: TRBV7-6
clone size: .
D gene: TRBD1
CDR3 protein: CASSKGTGAVETQYF
CDR3 DNA: TGTGCCAGCAGCAAGGGGACAGGGGCGGTGGAGACCCAGTACTTC

CDR3 length: 13
J gene: TRBJ2-7
V gene: TRBV27
clone size: .
D gene: TRBD2
CDR3 protein: CASRLRLAGEQYF
CDR3 DNA: TGTGCCAGCAGGCTGAGACTAGCCGGGGAGCAGTACTTC

CDR3 length: 16
J gene: TRBJ1-5
V gene: TRBV7-2
clone size: .
D gene: TRBD1
CDR3 protein: CASSLEGQSTNQPQHF
CDR3 DNA: TGTGCCAGCAGCCTCGAGGGACAGTCGACCAATCAGCCCCAGCATTTT

CDR3 length: 14
J gene: TRBJ1-5
V gene: TRBV19
clone size: .
D gene: TRBD1
CDR3 protein: CASSGGQEYQPQHF
CDR3 DNA: TGTGCCAGTAGCGGGGGACAGGAGTATCAGCCCCAGCATTTT

CDR3 length: 14
J gene: TRBJ1-5
V gene: TRBV3-1/TRBV3-2
clone size: .
D gene: TRBD1
CDR3 protein: CASSPDRGNQPQHF
CDR3 DNA: TGTGCCAGCAGTCCGGACAGGGGCAATCAGCCCCAGCATTTT

CDR3 length: 11
J gene: TRBJ2-1
V gene: TRBV5-4
clone size: many
D gene: .
CDR3 protein: CASSFGSQQFF
CDR3 DNA: TGTGCCAGCAGCTTTGGTAGTCAGCAGTTCTTC

CDR3 length: 14
J gene: TRBJ1-2
V gene: TRBV2
clone size: once
D gene: .
CDR3 protein: CASRRGGAVYGYTF
CDR3 DNA: TGTGCCAGCCGACGGGGGGGGGCAGTCTATGGCTACACCTTC

CDR3 length: 15
J gene: TRBJ1-5
V gene: TRBV2
clone size: .
D gene: TRBD1
CDR3 protein: CASSFQGVGNQPQHF
CDR3 DNA: TGTGCCAGCTCCTTCCAGGGGGTGGGCAATCAGCCCCAGCATTTT

CDR3 length: 13
J gene: TRBJ2-2
V gene: TRBV2
clone size: .
D gene: .
CDR3 protein: CASSERATGELFF
CDR3 DNA: TGTGCCAGCAGTGAGCGGGCCACCGGGGAGCTGTTTTTT

CDR3 length: 12
J gene: TRBJ1-1
V gene: TRBV13
clone size: .
D gene: .
CDR3 protein: CASSAGNTEAFF
CDR3 DNA: TGTGCCAGCAGCGCGGGAAACACTGAAGCTTTCTTT

CDR3 length: 19
J gene: TRBJ2-7
V gene: TRBV18
clone size: few
D gene: TRBD2
CDR3 protein: CASSPINSGLAGLSYEQYF
CDR3 DNA: TGTGCCAGCTCACCCATAAATTCGGGACTAGCGGGGCTATCCTACGAGCAGTACTTC

CDR3 length: 13
J gene: TRBJ1-1
V gene: TRBV5-1
clone size: .
D gene: .
CDR3 protein: CASRGETNTEAFF
CDR3 DNA: TGCGCCAGCAGGGGAGAGACTAACACTGAAGCTTTCTTT

CDR3 length: 14
J gene: TRBJ2-5
V gene: TRBV3-1/TRBV3-2
clone size: .
D gene: .
CDR3 protein: CASSQRRDRETQYF
CDR3 DNA: TGTGCCAGCAGCCAAAGGAGGGATAGAGAGACCCAGTACTTC

CDR3 length: 14
J gene: TRBJ2-1
V gene: TRBV5-1
clone size: .
D gene: TRBD1
CDR3 protein: CASSASGTDNEQFF
CDR3 DNA: TGCGCCAGCAGCGCTTCCGGGACAGACAATGAGCAGTTCTTC

CDR3 length: 11
J gene: TRBJ1-2
V gene: TRBV29-1
clone size: .
D gene: .
CDR3 protein: CSVGADYGYTF
CDR3 DNA: TGCAGCGTTGGGGCTGATTATGGCTACACCTTC

CDR3 length: 15
J gene: TRBJ1-4
V gene: TRBV27
clone size: once
D gene: .
CDR3 protein: CASSFQGLTNEKLFF
CDR3 DNA: TGTGCCAGCAGTTTCCAGGGCCTAACTAATGAAAAACTGTTTTTT

CDR3 length: 14
J gene: TRBJ1-2
V gene: TRBV27
clone size: .
D gene: .
CDR3 protein: CASSLGGANYGYTF
CDR3 DNA: TGTGCCAGCAGTTTAGGAGGGGCTAACTATGGCTACACCTTC

CDR3 length: 15
J gene: TRBJ1-1
V gene: TRBV3-1/TRBV3-2
clone size: .
D gene: TRBD1
CDR3 protein: CASSHRGMDNTEAFF
CDR3 DNA: TGTGCCAGCAGCCACAGGGGGATGGATAATACTGAAGCTTTCTTT

CDR3 length: 17
J gene: TRBJ2-3
V gene: TRBV28
clone size: .
D gene: .
CDR3 protein: CASSSGAENREQDTQYF
CDR3 DNA: TGTGCCAGCAGTTCCGGCGCTGAGAACAGGGAACAAGATACGCAGTATTTT

CDR3 length: 15
J gene: TRBJ2-7
V gene: TRBV11-2
clone size: .
D gene: TRBD2
CDR3 protein: CASSTRTSGAYEQYF
CDR3 DNA: TGTGCCAGCAGCACCCGGACTAGCGGCGCCTACGAGCAGTACTTC

CDR3 length: 14
J gene: TRBJ2-2
V gene: TRBV10-1
clone size: .
D gene: .
CDR3 protein: CASSDRSNTGELFF
CDR3 DNA: TGCGCCAGCAGTGACAGGTCCAACACCGGGGAGCTGTTTTTT

CDR3 length: 13
J gene: TRBJ2-3
V gene: TRBV7-8
clone size: .
D gene: .
CDR3 protein: CASTKRRQDTQYF
CDR3 DNA: TGTGCCAGCACCAAACGTCGACAGGATACGCAGTATTTT

CDR3 length: 11
J gene: TRBJ2-4
V gene: TRBV12-5
clone size: once
D gene: TRBD2
CDR3 protein: CASEGGNIQYF
CDR3 DNA: TGTGCTAGTGAGGGAGGGAACATTCAGTACTTC

CDR3 length: 14
J gene: TRBJ2-3
V gene: TRBV5-6
clone size: .
D gene: TRBD1
CDR3 protein: CASSWGTGRDTQYF
CDR3 DNA: TGTGCCAGCAGCTGGGGGACAGGTCGTGATACGCAGTATTTT

CDR3 length: 11
J gene: TRBJ1-2
V gene: TRBV7-9
clone size: .
D gene: .
CDR3 protein: CASTLTYGYTF
CDR3 DNA: TGTGCCAGCACCCTAACCTATGGCTACACCTTC

CDR3 length: 13
J gene: TRBJ2-3
V gene: TRBV7-2
clone size: .
D gene: TRBD2
CDR3 protein: CASSFNLADTQYF
CDR3 DNA: TGTGCCAGCAGCTTCAATCTAGCGGACACGCAGTATTTT

CDR3 length: 14
J gene: TRBJ2-3
V gene: TRBV9
clone size: .
D gene: TRBD2
CDR3 protein: CASNEAGDPDTQYF
CDR3 DNA: TGTGCCAGCAATGAAGCGGGAGATCCAGATACGCAGTATTTT

CDR3 length: 14
J gene: TRBJ2-3
V gene: TRBV18
clone size: .
D gene: .
CDR3 protein: CASSPRGTTDTQYF
CDR3 DNA: TGTGCCAGCTCACCCAGAGGCACCACAGATACGCAGTATTTT

CDR3 length: 14
J gene: TRBJ1-1
V gene: TRBV5-6
clone size: .
D gene: .
CDR3 protein: CASSFGPGGPWAFF
CDR3 DNA: .

CDR3 length: 11
J gene: TRBJ2-3
V gene: TRBV20-1
clone size: few
D gene: .
CDR3 protein: CSARDRGTQYF
CDR3 DNA: TGCAGTGCTAGAGATCGGGGTACGCAGTATTTT

CDR3 length: 13
J gene: TRBJ2-5
V gene: TRBV19
clone size: .
D gene: .
CDR3 protein: CASSMNSLETQYF
CDR3 DNA: TGTGCCAGTAGTATGAACAGCCTAGAGACCCAGTACTTC

CDR3 length: 15
J gene: TRBJ1-6
V gene: TRBV20-1
clone size: .
D gene: .
CDR3 protein: CSASPPGDLNSPLHF
CDR3 DNA: TGCAGTGCTAGTCCACCAGGGGACCTTAATTCACCCCTCCACTTT

CDR3 length: 15
J gene: TRBJ2-3
V gene: TRBV3-1/TRBV3-2
clone size: once
D gene: TRBD2
CDR3 protein: CASSLGLAASDTQYF
CDR3 DNA: TGTGCCAGCAGCCTTGGACTAGCGGCATCAGATACGCAGTATTTT

CDR3 length: 14
J gene: TRBJ1-1
V gene: TRBV18
clone size: .
D gene: .
CDR3 protein: CASSPPYRNTEAFF
CDR3 DNA: TGTGCCAGCTCACCACCATACAGGAACACTGAAGCTTTCTTT

CDR3 length: 15
J gene: TRBJ2-4
V gene: TRBV24-1
clone size: .
D gene: .
CDR3 protein: CATSDSRLGENIQYF
CDR3 DNA: TGTGCCACCAGTGATTCCAGACTAGGAGAAAACATTCAGTACTTC

CDR3 length: 15
J gene: TRBJ1-1
V gene: TRBV12-2
clone size: .
D gene: .
CDR3 protein: CASRLPDRGSSEAFF
CDR3 DNA: TGTGCAAGTCGCTTACCGGACAGGGGAAGTTCTGAAGCTTTCTTT

CDR3 length: 19
J gene: TRBJ2-2
V gene: TRBV5-1
clone size: medium-sized
D gene: TRBD2
CDR3 protein: CASSGTSGEHKGNTGELFF
CDR3 DNA: TGCGCCAGCAGCGGGACTAGCGGGGAGCACAAAGGGAACACCGGGGAGCTGTTTTTT

CDR3 length: 14
J gene: TRBJ1-2
V gene: TRBV7-8
clone size: .
D gene: TRBD1
CDR3 protein: CASSADRDNYGYTF
CDR3 DNA: TGTGCCAGCAGCGCGGACAGGGATAACTATGGCTACACCTTC

CDR3 length: 16
J gene: TRBJ1-4
V gene: TRBV7-9
clone size: .
D gene: TRBD1
CDR3 protein: CASSYGQGSTNEKLFF
CDR3 DNA: TGTGCCAGCAGCTATGGACAGGGATCAACTAATGAAAAACTGTTTTTT